This T cell receptor (beta chain) was retrieved from a study of cytomegalovirus exposure and HLA in healthy donors. Study conclusions and caveats: A later analysis reportedly found fewer N-insertions in an Asian-associated ancestry cluster than the roughly 670-donor mean. Rarity characterized most TCR sequences, yet some public TCRs appeared in many donors. Further analysis, carried out later, found HLA-associated TCR beta chains more clonally expanded than equally common other chains.

The germline V gene has CDR1 SNHLY and CDR2 FYNNEI. This CDR3 contains 12 residues. The V and J ends lost 6 bases and 8 bases respectively, with 11 bases between them. A note on this clone: The target antigen is unknown.

Both 60 Vbeta primers and 13 Jbeta primers went into the PCR. As originally analysed: A later analysis counted 65 million to 80 million unique TCR beta chains, around 10 million shared. The data were produced by immunoSEQ multiplex PCR, yet TCRdb's version contains in-frame clones alone and is incomplete. V and J calls and clone size follow that table, whereas D and trimming were derived from the DNA. The repertoire includes 120,000 or so clones, around 78% of them detected once, and 1.3% sits in the top ten. The chain recombines TRBV2 with TRBJ2-1; D remains unclear. The material sequenced was PBMCs. The clonotype was recovered from a young woman in good health and CMV-seronegative. The chain's CDR3 is CASRAAGHEQFF. The CDR3 DNA reads TGTGCCAGCAGGGCCGCAGGCCATGAGCAGTTCTTC. The complete variable domain, with remaining parts taken from reference TRBV2 and TRBJ2-1, reads EPEVTQTPSHQVTQMGQEVILRCVPISNHLYFYWYRQILGQKVEFLVSFYNNEISEKSEIFDDQFSVERPDGSNFTLKIRSTKLEDSAMYFCASRAAGHEQFFGPGTRLTVL.